These 9 T cell receptor beta chains came from one sample sequenced in a study of shared clonotypes between healthy human individuals. Sequencing used immunoSEQ multiplex PCR; TCRdb keeps in-frame clones, though not all of them. Of just over 2,000,000 clones in the sample, over 85% were seen once. It was CD45RO-negative cells, positively selected for CCR7, that made up naive CD8 cells, with terminally differentiated effector memory CD45RA+ cells excluded. The sequenced material came from naive CD8+ T cells sorted from blood. The receptor source for this set is a man between 18 and 35 years old in good health.

This sequence joins TRBV28 and TRBJ2-7; D not certain. Germline CDR1 is MDHEN and CDR2 is SYDVKM. The CDR3 consists of 11 residues. Trimming pared 6 bases from V and 2 bases from J, leaving 5 bases between. The CDR3 loop is CASRSPYEQYF. The CDR3 DNA reads as TGTGCCAGCAGATCCCCCTACGAGCAGTACTTC.

This chain uses TRBV30 with TRBJ1-4; TRBD1 matches 8 bases. Germline V gene lookup returns CDR1 GTSNPN and CDR2 SVGIG (reference sequence). The CDR3 extends over 14 amino acids. The trim removed 3 bases at V and 4 bases at J, leaving 4 bases unmatched. DNA of the CDR3: TGTGCCTGGAGCGAAACAGGGGGTAATGAAAAACTGTTTTTT. As protein: CAWSETGGNEKLFF.

V is TRBV29-1 and J is TRBJ2-1; 14 bases line up with TRBD2. V was clipped by 4 bases and J by 5 bases; unmatched bases: 4. The length of the CDR3 is 15 residues. Germline V CDR1 and CDR2: SQVTM, ANQGSEA. CDR3 in amino acids: CSVVGLAGEDNEQFF. The CDR3 bases are TGCAGCGTTGTGGGACTAGCGGGAGAGGACAATGAGCAGTTCTTC.

This chain links TRBV4-1 with TRBJ2-1; weak D call: TRBD1 (6 bases). CDR1 is MGHRA and CDR2 is YSYEKL in the germline V gene. The ends were cut back, 0 bases at V and 12 bases at J, with 21 bases in the middle. The CDR3 consists of 16 residues. In DNA, the CDR3 is TGCGCCAGCAGCCAAGAGGCCCCCTCGCAGGGGATTGGGCAGTTCTTC. Translation gives CASSQEAPSQGIGQFF.

The chain is built from TRBV7-2 and TRBJ2-5; D gene uncertain. The CDR3 loop spans 16 amino acids. The germline V gene encodes CDR1 SGHTA and CDR2 FQGNSA. Trimming left V 4 bases short and J 5 bases short, with 20 bases between. In nucleotides, the CDR3 is TGTGCCAGCAGCTCAATCACCCGCCTTCCGCCGGAGACCCAGTACTTC. Its translation is CASSSITRLPPETQYF.

This chain connects TRBV7-2 to TRBJ2-7; 10 bases map to TRBD2. Trimming cost V 5 bases and J 3 bases; bases outside gene matches: 7. There are 15 residues in the CDR3. Germline V gene lookup returns CDR1 SGHTA and CDR2 FQGNSA. The DNA of the CDR3 is TGTGCCAGCAGCACCGGGACTAGCGATTTCTACGAGCAGTACTTC. Translating gives CASSTGTSDFYEQYF.

This clone was seen only once. This chain uses TRBV5-6 with TRBJ1-6; D uncertain. Trimming shortened V by 1 base and J by 7 bases, and 12 bases separated the two germline ends. The CDR3 has 15 amino acids. Germline V gene lookup returns CDR1 SGHDT and CDR2 YYEEEE. The CDR3 sequence: CASSLRLGGNSPLHF. The CDR3 region has the DNA TGTGCCAGCAGCTTGAGGTTGGGAGGGAATTCACCCCTCCACTTT. Looking up the rest from reference TRBV5-6 and TRBJ1-6 gives the full variable domain: DAGVTQSPTHLIKTRGQQVTLRCSPKSGHDTVSWYQQALGQGPQFIFQYYEEEERQRGNFPDRFSGHQFPNYSSELNVNALLLGDSALYLCASSLRLGGNSPLHFGNGTRLTVT.

This chain joins TRBV6-1 and TRBJ1-1, with no clear D. V lost 3 bases to trimming and J lost 0 bases, with 11 bases between them. Germline CDR1 is MNHNS and CDR2 is SASEGT. The CDR3 runs to 15 residues. The chain's CDR3 is CASSDGRTMNTEAFF. CDR3 coding DNA: TGTGCCAGCAGTGACGGCAGAACAATGAACACTGAAGCTTTCTTT.

This chain connects TRBV5-4 to TRBJ2-7; D remains unclear. Trimming removed 4 bases at V and 3 bases at J, with 14 bases between. Germline V gene sequence: CDR1 SGHNT, CDR2 YYREEE (reference sequence). The CDR3 is made up of 14 amino acids. CDR3 protein: CASSPDGHLYEQYF. DNA for the CDR3: TGTGCCAGCAGCCCGGACGGGCACCTCTACGAGCAGTACTTC.